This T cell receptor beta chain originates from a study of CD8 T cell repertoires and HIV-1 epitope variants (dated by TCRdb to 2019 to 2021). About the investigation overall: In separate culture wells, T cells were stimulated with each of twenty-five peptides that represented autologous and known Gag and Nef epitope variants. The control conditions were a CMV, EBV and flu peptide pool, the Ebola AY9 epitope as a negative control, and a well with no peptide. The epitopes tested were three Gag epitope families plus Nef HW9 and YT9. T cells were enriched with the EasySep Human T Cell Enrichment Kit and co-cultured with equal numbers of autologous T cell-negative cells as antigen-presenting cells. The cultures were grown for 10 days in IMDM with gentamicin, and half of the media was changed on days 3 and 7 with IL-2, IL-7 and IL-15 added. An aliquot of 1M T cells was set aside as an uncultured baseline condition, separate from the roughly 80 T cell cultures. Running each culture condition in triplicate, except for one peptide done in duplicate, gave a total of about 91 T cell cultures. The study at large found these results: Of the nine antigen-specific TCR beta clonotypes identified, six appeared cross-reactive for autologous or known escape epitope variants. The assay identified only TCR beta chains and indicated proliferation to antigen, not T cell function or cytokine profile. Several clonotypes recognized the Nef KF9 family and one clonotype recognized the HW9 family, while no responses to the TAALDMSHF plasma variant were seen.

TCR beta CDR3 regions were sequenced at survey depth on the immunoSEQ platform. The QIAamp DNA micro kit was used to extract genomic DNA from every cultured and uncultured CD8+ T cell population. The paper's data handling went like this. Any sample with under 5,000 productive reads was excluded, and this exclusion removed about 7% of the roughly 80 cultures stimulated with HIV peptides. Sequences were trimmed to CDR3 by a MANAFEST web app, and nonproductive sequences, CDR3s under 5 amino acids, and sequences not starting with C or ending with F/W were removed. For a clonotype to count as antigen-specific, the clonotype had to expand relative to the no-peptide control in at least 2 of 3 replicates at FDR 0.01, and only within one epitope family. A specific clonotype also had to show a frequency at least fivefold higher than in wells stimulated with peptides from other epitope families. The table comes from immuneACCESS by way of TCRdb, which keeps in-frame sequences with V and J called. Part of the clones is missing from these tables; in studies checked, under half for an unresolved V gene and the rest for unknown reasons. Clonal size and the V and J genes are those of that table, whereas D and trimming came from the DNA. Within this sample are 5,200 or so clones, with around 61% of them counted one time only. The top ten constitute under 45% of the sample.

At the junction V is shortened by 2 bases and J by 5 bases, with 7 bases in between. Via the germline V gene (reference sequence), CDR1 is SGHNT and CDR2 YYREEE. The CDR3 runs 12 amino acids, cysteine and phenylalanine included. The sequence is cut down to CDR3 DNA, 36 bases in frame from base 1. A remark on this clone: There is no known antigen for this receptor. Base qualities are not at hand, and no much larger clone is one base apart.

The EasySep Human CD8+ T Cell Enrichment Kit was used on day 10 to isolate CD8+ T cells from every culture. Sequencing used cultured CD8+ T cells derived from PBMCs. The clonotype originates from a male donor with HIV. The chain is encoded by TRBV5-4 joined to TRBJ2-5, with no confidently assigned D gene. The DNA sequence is TGTGCCAGCAGCTTAGCTCGGGAGACCCAGTACTTC. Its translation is CASSLARETQYF. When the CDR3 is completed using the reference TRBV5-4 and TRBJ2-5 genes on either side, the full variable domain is ETGVTQSPTHLIKTRGQQVTLRCSSQSGHNTVSWYQQALGQGPQFIFQYYREEENGRGNFPPRFSGLQFPNYSSELNVNALELDDSALYLCASSLARETQYFGPGTRLLVL.